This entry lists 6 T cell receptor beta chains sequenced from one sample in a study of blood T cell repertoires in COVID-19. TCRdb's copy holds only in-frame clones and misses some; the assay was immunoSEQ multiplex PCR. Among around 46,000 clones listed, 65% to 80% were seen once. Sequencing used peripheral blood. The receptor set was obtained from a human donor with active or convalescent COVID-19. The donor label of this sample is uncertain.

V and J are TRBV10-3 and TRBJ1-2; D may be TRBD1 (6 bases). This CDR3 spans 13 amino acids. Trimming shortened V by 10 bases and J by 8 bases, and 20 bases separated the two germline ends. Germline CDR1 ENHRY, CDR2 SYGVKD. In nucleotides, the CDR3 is TGTGCCACCGGACAGAGGGACGCTCTAGGCTACACCTTC. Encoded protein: CATGQRDALGYTF.

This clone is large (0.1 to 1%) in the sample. CDR3 amino acids: CASSLSGGGTGELFF. CDR3 nucleotides: TGCGCCAGCAGCCTGTCCGGGGGGGGGACCGGGGAGCTGTTTTTT. The V call is TRBV4-1, the J call TRBJ2-2; TRBD2 aligns across 8 bases. This CDR3 region has 15 residues. In germline, CDR1 is MGHRA, CDR2 YSYEKL. The ends lost 4 bases at V and 5 bases at J; junction bases unmatched: 6.

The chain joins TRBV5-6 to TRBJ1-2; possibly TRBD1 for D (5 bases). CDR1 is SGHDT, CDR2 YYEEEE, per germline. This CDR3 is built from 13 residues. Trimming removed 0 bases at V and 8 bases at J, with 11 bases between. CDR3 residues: CASSLVGEGGYTF. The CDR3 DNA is TGTGCCAGCAGCTTGGTAGGGGAAGGGGGCTACACCTTC.

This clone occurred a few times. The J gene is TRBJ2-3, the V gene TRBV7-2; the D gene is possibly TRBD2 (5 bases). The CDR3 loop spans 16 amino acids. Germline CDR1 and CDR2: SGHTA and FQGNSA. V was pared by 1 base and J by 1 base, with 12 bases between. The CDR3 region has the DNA TGTGCCAGCAGCTTAGTGTTGGTACTAGGCACAGATACGCAGTATTTT. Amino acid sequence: CASSLVLVLGTDTQYF.

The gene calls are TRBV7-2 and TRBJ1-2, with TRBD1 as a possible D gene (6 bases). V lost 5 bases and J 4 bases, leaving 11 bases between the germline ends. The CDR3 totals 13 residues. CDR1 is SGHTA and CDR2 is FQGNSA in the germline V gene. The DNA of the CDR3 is TGTGCCAGCAGCCCGGACAGTTCCTATGGCTACACCTTC. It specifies CASSPDSSYGYTF.

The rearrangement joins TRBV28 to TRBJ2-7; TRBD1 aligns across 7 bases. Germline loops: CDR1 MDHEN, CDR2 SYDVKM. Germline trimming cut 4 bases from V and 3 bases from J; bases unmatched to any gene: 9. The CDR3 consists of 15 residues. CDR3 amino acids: CASSSTGNQDYEQYF. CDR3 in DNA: TGTGCCAGCAGTTCGACAGGGAACCAAGACTACGAGCAGTACTTC.